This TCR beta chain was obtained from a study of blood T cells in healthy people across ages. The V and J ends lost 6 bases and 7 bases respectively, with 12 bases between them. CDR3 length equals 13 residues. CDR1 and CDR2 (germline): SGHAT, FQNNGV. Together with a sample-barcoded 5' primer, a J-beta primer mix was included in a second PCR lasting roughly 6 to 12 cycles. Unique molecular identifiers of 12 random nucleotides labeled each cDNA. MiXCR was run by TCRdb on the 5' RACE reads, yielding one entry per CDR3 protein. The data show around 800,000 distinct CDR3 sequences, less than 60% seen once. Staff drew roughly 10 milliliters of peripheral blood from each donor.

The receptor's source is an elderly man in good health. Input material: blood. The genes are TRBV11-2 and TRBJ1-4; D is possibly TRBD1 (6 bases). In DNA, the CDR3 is TGTGCCAGCAGTCGAACAGGGCCTGAAAAACTGTTTTTT. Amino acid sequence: CASSRTGPEKLFF. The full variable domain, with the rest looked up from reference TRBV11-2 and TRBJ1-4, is EAGVAQSPRYKIIEKRQSVAFWCNPISGHATLYWYQQILGQGPKLLIQFQNNGVVDDSQLPKDRFSAERLKGVDSTLKIQPAKLEDSAVYLCASSRTGPEKLFFGSGTQLSVL.